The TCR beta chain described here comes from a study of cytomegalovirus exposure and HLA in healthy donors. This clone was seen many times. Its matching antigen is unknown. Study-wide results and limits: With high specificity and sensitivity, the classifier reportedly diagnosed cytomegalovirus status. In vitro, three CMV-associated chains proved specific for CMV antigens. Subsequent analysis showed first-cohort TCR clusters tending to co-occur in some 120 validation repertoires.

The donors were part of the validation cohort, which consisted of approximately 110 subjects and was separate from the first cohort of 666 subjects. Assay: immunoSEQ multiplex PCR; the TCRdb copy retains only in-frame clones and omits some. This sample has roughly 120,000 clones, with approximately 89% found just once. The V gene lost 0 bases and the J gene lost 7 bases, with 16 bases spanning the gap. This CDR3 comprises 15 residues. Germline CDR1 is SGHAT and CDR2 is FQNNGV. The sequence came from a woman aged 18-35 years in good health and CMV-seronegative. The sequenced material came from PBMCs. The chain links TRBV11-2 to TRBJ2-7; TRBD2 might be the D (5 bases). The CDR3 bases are TGTGCCAGCAGCTTAGATACGGGGAGATTGGGTGAGCAGTACTTC. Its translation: CASSLDTGRLGEQYF.